The clone carrying this TCR beta chain was seen only once. The data were obtained in a study of blood T cell repertoires in COVID-19. Study summary: Acute-phase and convalescent COVID-19 samples originated in the United States, Italy and Spain. T cells, B-cell-depleted T cells, or PBMCs provided the cDNA or gDNA that served as material.

CDR1 and CDR2 from the germline V gene are SGHRS and YFSETQ. With V trimmed by 4 bases and J by 3 bases, 14 bases remained unmatched. The CDR3 is 18 amino acids. Per the authors' pipeline: Using reference gene primer amplification, nucleated cell counts were estimated. The repertoire was sequenced with immunoSEQ multiplex PCR; TCRdb's copy has only in-frame clones and lacks some. From that table come the V and J calls and clone size; the DNA was used to work out D and trimming. The table has about 160,000 clones, 70% to 90% seen once. J is TRBJ1-4 and V is TRBV5-1, with 8 bases aligning to TRBD1. The receptor comes from a man in his forties with acute or convalescent COVID-19. Sample: peripheral blood. CDR3 sequence (DNA): TGCGCCAGCAGCGCCCTAGGGGACAGGAGGATATCTAATGAAAAACTGTTTTTT. This sequence encodes CASSALGDRRISNEKLFF.